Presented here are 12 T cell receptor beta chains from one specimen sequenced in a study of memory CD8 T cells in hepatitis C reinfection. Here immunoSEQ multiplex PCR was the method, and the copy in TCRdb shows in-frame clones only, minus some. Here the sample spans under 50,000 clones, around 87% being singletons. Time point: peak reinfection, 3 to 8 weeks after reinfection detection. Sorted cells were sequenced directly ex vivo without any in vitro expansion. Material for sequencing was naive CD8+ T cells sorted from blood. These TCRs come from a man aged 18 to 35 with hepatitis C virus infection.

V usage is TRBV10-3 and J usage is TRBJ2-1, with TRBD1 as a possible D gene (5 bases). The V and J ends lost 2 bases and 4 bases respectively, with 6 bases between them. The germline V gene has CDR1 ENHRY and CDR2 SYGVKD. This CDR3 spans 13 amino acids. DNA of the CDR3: TGTGCCATCAGTGAGGGGGCGTACAATGAGCAGTTCTTC. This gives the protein CAISEGAYNEQFF.

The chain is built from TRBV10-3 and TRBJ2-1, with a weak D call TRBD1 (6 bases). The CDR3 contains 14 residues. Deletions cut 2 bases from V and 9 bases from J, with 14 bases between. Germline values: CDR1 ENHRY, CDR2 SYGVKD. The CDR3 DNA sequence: TGTGCCATCAGTGAGGGCACAGGGTCATTTGAGCAGTTCTTC. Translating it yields CAISEGTGSFEQFF.

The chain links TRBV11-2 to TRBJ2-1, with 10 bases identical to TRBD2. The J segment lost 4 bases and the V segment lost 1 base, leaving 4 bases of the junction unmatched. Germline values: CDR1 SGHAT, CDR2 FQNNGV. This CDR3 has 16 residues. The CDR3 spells CASSLGTSGDYNEQFF. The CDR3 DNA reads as TGTGCCAGCAGCTTAGGGACTAGCGGAGATTACAATGAGCAGTTCTTC.

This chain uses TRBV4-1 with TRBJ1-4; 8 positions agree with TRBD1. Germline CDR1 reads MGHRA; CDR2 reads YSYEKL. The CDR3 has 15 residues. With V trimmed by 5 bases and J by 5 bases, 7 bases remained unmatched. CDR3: CASSSLTGENEKLFF. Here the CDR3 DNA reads TGCGCCAGCAGCTCCTTGACAGGGGAGAATGAAAAACTGTTTTTT.

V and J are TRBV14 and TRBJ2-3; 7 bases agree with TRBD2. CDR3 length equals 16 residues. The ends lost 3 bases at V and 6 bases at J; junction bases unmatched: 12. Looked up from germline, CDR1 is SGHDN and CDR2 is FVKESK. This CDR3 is CASSHSGGTTFDTQYF. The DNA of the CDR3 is TGTGCCAGCAGCCATTCCGGGGGGACGACGTTCGATACGCAGTATTTT.

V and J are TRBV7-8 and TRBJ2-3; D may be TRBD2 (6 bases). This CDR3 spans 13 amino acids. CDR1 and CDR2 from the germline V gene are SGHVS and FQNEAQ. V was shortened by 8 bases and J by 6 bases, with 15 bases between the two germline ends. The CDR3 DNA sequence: TGTGCCAGCCGACTAGATAATACCGATACGCAGTATTTT. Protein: CASRLDNTDTQYF.

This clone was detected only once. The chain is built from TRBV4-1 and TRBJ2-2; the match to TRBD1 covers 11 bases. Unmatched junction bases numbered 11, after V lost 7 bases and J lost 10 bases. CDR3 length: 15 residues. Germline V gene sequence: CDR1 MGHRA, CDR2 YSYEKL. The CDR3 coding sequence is TGCGCCAGCACCGCAAGGACAGGGGGCCGGGAGGAGCTGTTTTTT. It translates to CASTARTGGREELFF.

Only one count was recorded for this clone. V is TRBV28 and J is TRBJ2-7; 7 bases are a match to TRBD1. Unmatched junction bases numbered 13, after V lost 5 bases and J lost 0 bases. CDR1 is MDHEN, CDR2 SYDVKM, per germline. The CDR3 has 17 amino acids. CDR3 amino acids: CASSPRKGQPDSYEQYF. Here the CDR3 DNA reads TGTGCCAGCAGTCCACGCAAGGGACAGCCAGACTCCTACGAGCAGTACTTC.

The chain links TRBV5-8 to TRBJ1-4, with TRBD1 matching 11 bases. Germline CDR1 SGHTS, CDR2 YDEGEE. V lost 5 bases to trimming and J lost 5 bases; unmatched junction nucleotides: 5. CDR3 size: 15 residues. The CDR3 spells CASSERTGGNEKLFF. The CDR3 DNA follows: TGTGCCAGCAGTGAACGGACAGGGGGCAATGAAAAACTGTTTTTT.

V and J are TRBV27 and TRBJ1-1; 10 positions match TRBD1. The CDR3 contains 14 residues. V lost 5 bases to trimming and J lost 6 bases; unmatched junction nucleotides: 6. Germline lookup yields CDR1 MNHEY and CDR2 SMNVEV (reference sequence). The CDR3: CASSLDRGLSEAFF. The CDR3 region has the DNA TGTGCCAGCAGTCTCGACAGGGGGCTATCTGAAGCTTTCTTT.

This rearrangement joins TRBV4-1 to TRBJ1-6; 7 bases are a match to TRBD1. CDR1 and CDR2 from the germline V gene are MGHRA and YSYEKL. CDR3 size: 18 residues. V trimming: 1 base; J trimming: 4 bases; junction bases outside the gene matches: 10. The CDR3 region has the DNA TGCGCCAGCAGCCAAGCCGTCCTACAGGGGTCGTATAATTCACCCCTCCACTTT. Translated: CASSQAVLQGSYNSPLHF.

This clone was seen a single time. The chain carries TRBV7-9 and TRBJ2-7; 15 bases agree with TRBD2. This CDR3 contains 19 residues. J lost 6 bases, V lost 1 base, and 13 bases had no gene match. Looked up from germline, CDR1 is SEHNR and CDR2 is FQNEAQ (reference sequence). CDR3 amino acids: CASSLGGFWTSGRVSEQYF. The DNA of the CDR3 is TGTGCCAGCAGCTTAGGAGGATTTTGGACTAGCGGGAGGGTCTCCGAGCAGTACTTC.